The clone carrying this T cell receptor (beta chain) has ten or more counts. Its antigen is unknown. Generation of TCR beta libraries employed quantitative 5'-RACE incorporating molecular barcodes. TCRdb fed the 5' RACE reads into MiXCR, producing one record per CDR3 protein. This table holds fewer than 250,000 distinct CDR3 sequences, approximately 10% found once. This record comes from a study of CD8 T cells in ankylosing spondylitis. Overall study results and limits: What appeared characteristic of ankylosing spondylitis blood was a TCR beta motif of eight highly homologous variants.

V was trimmed by 2 bases and J by 0 bases, leaving 11 bases between them. CDR3 length equals 16 residues. The receptor comes from a male donor with ankylosing spondylitis or in good health (not recorded which). Sample: blood, either unsorted or a sorted T cell fraction (not recorded which). The V gene is TRBV12-3 or TRBV12-4, the J gene TRBJ2-4; D may match TRBD1 or TRBD2 (5 bases each). This CDR3 reads CASSLYGDLAKNIQYF. Written as DNA, the CDR3 is TGTGCCAGCAGTTTATATGGGGACCTAGCCAAAAACATTCAGTACTTC.